This T cell receptor beta chain was sequenced during a study of blood T cells in healthy people across ages. Whole-study context: Template switching recovered approximately one barcoded beta molecule for every two T cells.

With a J-beta primer mix and a sample-barcoded 5' primer, a second PCR ran roughly 6 to 12 cycles. TCRdb passed the 5' RACE reads through MiXCR, listing each CDR3 protein once. The data hold over 950,000 distinct CDR3 sequences, with more than 30% observed a single time. Study outcomes and limitations: Roughly linear age-related decline in beta diversity appeared, significant by age 40.

A note on this clonotype: Its antigen remains unidentified.

Every donor provided 7.5 to 10 milliliters of peripheral blood. With 4 bases removed from V and 3 bases from J, the gap between germline ends came to 15 bases. Germline CDR1 SGDLS, CDR2 YYNGEE. This CDR3 comprises 15 residues. Source material: blood. The receptor comes from a man between 18 and 29 years old in good health. The chain is built from TRBV9 and TRBJ2-3; D gene ambiguous. CDR3 sequence: CASSPHWAVTDTQYF. The CDR3 DNA follows: TGTGCCAGCAGCCCCCACTGGGCGGTGACAGATACGCAGTATTTT.